These 5 T cell receptor beta chains originate from one sample sequenced in a study of T-cell memory formation after mild COVID-19. Using its own MiXCR run on the 5' RACE reads, TCRdb lists one record per CDR3 protein. This table has tens of thousands of distinct CDR3 sequences, roughly 9% appearing once. The sample taken for sequencing was PBMCs or a T cell subset sorted from them (not recorded which). The source is an adult woman who had mild COVID-19 (a few samples of this study predate the infection). Cell type and time point are not known.

The chain combines TRBV5-6 with TRBJ1-2; D not certain. Trimming pared 2 bases from V and 6 bases from J, leaving 5 bases between. The CDR3 consists of 11 residues. Germline-derived CDR1 and CDR2 are SGHDT and YYEEEE. The chain's CDR3 is CASSFAHGYTF. The DNA for the CDR3 is TGTGCCAGCAGCTTCGCCCATGGCTACACCTTC.

This clonotype appeared a few times. This chain links TRBV7-8 with TRBJ2-4, with unresolved D. The CDR3 is made up of 16 amino acids. Per the germline V gene, CDR1 is SGHVS and CDR2 is FQNEAQ. V was trimmed by 6 bases and J by 0 bases, leaving 15 bases between them. CDR3 residues: CASSYPDSLAKNIQYF. CDR3 DNA sequence: TGTGCCAGCAGTTATCCAGACTCCCTAGCCAAAAACATTCAGTACTTC.

This clonotype was counted between two and nine times. The chain couples TRBV19 to TRBJ2-1; TRBD1 might be the D (5 bases). The V gene's germline CDR1 is LNHDA and CDR2 SQIVND (reference sequence). V was clipped by 2 bases and J by 2 bases, with 7 bases between them. The CDR3 loop spans 14 amino acids. CDR3 loop: CASSILGPYNEQFF. The CDR3 DNA reads TGTGCCAGTAGTATATTGGGGCCCTACAATGAGCAGTTCTTC.

The sample holds many counts of this clonotype. The chain employs TRBV6-8 and TRBJ1-5; no clear D gene. V was shortened by 2 bases and J by 4 bases, with 15 bases between the two germline ends. This CDR3 contains 16 residues. Germline CDR1 is MNHGY and CDR2 is SAAAGT. The CDR3 region has the DNA TGTGCCAGCAGTTACCCGAAAAAAAGGGTAAATCAGCCCCAGCATTTT. Translated: CASSYPKKRVNQPQHF.

V and J are TRBV7-9 and TRBJ2-5; a weak D match, TRBD2 (5 bases). The CDR3 totals 15 residues. V gave up 0 bases and J gave up 5 bases, with 13 bases separating them. Germline values: CDR1 SEHNR, CDR2 FQNEAQ (reference sequence). In nucleotides, the CDR3 is TGTGCCAGCAGCTTAGCGCGGTCGGTAGCGGAGACCCAGTACTTC. It encodes CASSLARSVAETQYF. The full variable domain, in which reference TRBV7-9 and TRBJ2-5 provide the parts outside the CDR3, is DTGVSQNPRHKITKRGQNVTFRCDPISEHNRLYWYRQTLGQGPEFLTYFQNEAQLEKSRLLSDRFSAERPKGSFSTLEIQRTEQGDSAMYLCASSLARSVAETQYFGPGTRLLVL.